Below, one TCR beta chain is given with its context. This likely reflects a read error, since a far larger clone is one base away. The CDR3 totals 13 residues. Germline lookup yields CDR1 MNHEY and CDR2 SMNVEV (reference sequence). This sample is drawn from a study of shared clonotypes between healthy human individuals. Sequencing was performed with immunoSEQ multiplex PCR; in TCRdb, only in-frame clones are kept and a portion is missing. The repertoire includes roughly 500,000 clones, 65% to 85% of them detected once, and about an eighth sits in the top ten. J is TRBJ2-7 and V is TRBV27; no reliable D call. The receptor was isolated from a woman aged 40 to 55 in good health. Some clones in this sample may be carry-over from other donors' samples. The specimen was PBMCs. The CDR3 region is CASSSMDSCEQYF. In DNA, the CDR3 is TGTGCCAGCAGTTCCATGGATTCCTGCGAGCAGTACTTC.